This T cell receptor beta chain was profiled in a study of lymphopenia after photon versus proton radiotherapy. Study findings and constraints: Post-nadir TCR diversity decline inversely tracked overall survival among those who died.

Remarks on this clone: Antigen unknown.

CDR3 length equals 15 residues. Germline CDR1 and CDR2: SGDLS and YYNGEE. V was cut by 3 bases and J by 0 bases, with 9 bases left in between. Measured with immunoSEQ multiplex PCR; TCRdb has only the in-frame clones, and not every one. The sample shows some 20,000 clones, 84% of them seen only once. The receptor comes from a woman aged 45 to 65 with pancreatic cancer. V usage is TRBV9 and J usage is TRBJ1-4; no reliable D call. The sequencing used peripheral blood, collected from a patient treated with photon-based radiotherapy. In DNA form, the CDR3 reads TGTGCCAGCAGCGCTGGGAGGGCAACTAATGAAAAACTGTTTTTT. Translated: CASSAGRATNEKLFF.